This TCR beta chain emerged from a study of blood T cell repertoires in COVID-19. Looking at the study overall: From the United States, Italy and Spain came samples of acute and convalescent COVID-19.

This CDR3 has 13 residues. Germline trimming cut 4 bases from V and 8 bases from J; bases unmatched to any gene: 7. Germline V gene lookup returns CDR1 MGHRA and CDR2 YSYEKL. Adults between roughly 18 and 89 years of age took part from some 25 US areas. Exposed participants encountered a COVID-19 case during the 2 weeks preceding study entry. This clone was observed once. Libraries were prepared by immunoSEQ multiplex PCR; TCRdb keeps only in-frame clonotypes and omits some of them. The sample includes 250,000 or so clones, 83% seen only once; the top ten take approximately 4%. The receptor was isolated from a woman aged 40-49 years who had been exposed to COVID-19. The rearrangement links TRBV4-1 to TRBJ1-1; TRBD1 matches 7 bases. Sequencing was carried out using PBMCs or T cells enriched from blood (not recorded which). CDR3 residues: CASSPWDSREAFF. CDR3 bases: TGCGCCAGCAGCCCCTGGGACAGCCGGGAAGCTTTCTTT.